This T cell receptor beta chain was observed in a study of CD8+ T cells in alopecia areata. About the study: Among treated patients, oral tofacitinib was administered at 5 to 10 mg twice daily. Disease severity was quantified as SALT score of affected scalp area. Study-level points and caveats: With patients, TCR sharing proved less clear than in mice, a difference possibly related to HLA. Scalp clonality, together with expanded CD8+ clones among the top 100, fell significantly with tofacitinib.

The sequencing template was cDNA reverse transcribed from extracted RNA. Assay used: immunoSEQ multiplex PCR; TCRdb lists only in-frame clones, some missing. The sample yields under 250,000 clones, under 75% seen once. With respect to this clone: Antigen: not known.

Stated treatment: oral pan-JAK inhibitor, 5-10 mg twice daily. Germline V lookup: CDR1 LNHNV, CDR2 YYDKDF (reference sequence). The length of the CDR3 is 18 residues. V lost 3 bases, J lost 0 bases, and 10 bases stayed unmatched. Here the sequenced sample was CD4+ T cells sorted from blood, taken at week 4, from a patient treated with tofacitinib. This TCR came from a human donor with alopecia areata. This chain uses TRBV15 with TRBJ1-4; TRBD1 matches 7 bases. The chain's CDR3 is CATSSVLRTGTTNEKLFF. Written as DNA, the CDR3 is TGTGCCACCAGCAGTGTGTTGAGGACAGGAACAACTAATGAAAAACTGTTTTTT. Full variable domain (missing parts from reference TRBV15 and TRBJ1-4): DAMVIQNPRYQVTQFGKPVTLSCSQTLNHNVMYWYQQKSSQAPKLLFHYYDKDFNNEADTPDNFQSRRPNTSFCFLDIRSPGLGDTAMYLCATSSVLRTGTTNEKLFFGSGTQLSVL.